The 9 T cell receptor beta chains in this list originate from one sample, sequenced in a study of blood T cell repertoires in COVID-19. The table came from immunoSEQ multiplex PCR; TCRdb's copy has only in-frame clones and leaves some out. This sample has some 120,000 clones, with 80% found just once. Source material: peripheral blood. Receptors were obtained from a man aged 70-80 years with acute or convalescent COVID-19.

The chain has TRBV7-3 and TRBJ1-1, with 7 positions matching TRBD1. The germline V gene encodes CDR1 SGHTA and CDR2 FQGTGA. CDR3 length: 16 amino acids. V was pared by 0 bases and J by 5 bases, with 9 bases of the junction left unmatched. The CDR3 nucleotides are TGTGCCAGCAGCTTAACGGGGACAGTGGGGAGAACTGAAGCTTTCTTT. Its protein is CASSLTGTVGRTEAFF.

The V gene is TRBV19, the J gene TRBJ1-1; D not certain. In germline, CDR1 is LNHDA, CDR2 SQIVND (reference sequence). The ends were cut back, 1 base at V and 0 bases at J, with 9 bases in the middle. CDR3 length: 15 amino acids. The CDR3 protein is CASSIVHNMNTEAFF. In DNA form, the CDR3 reads TGTGCCAGTAGTATAGTGCATAACATGAACACTGAAGCTTTCTTT.

This clone was found once. The sample has other DNA sequences that encode this CDR3 too. This chain links TRBV3-1 (or the pseudogene TRBV3-2) with TRBJ2-7; D gene ambiguous. V lost 2 bases to trimming and J lost 4 bases, with 3 bases between them. CDR3 length equals 11 residues. CDR1 LGHDT and CDR2 YNNKEL come from the germline V gene (reference sequence). CDR3 amino acids: CASSQHYEQYF. The CDR3 region has the DNA TGTGCCAGCAGCCAACATTACGAGCAGTACTTC.

The genes are TRBV5-1 and TRBJ1-1; 7 nucleotides match TRBD1. CDR3 length: 15 residues. Germline CDR1 SGHRS, CDR2 YFSETQ. Trimming cost V 3 bases and J 1 base; bases outside gene matches: 6. The CDR3 DNA sequence: TGCGCCAGCAGCTCGGGACAGCCCCCGAACACTGAAGCTTTCTTT. It is translated as CASSSGQPPNTEAFF. Based on the CDR3 plus reference TRBV5-1 and TRBJ1-1, the full variable domain is KAGVTQTPRYLIKTRGQQVTLSCSPISGHRSVSWYQQTPGQGLQFLFEYFSETQRNKGNFPGRFSGRQFSNSRSEMNVSTLELGDSALYLCASSSGQPPNTEAFFGQGTRLTVV.

V usage is TRBV5-4 and J usage is TRBJ2-5, with D uncertain. V lost 1 base, J lost 3 bases, and 7 bases lay in between. CDR1 and CDR2 (germline): SGHNT, YYREEE (reference sequence). This CDR3 spans 13 amino acids. The CDR3 sequence: CASSLFTEETQYF. CDR3 DNA sequence: TGTGCCAGCAGCTTGTTTACAGAAGAGACCCAGTACTTC.

This clone was counted between two and nine times. V usage is TRBV6-1 and J usage is TRBJ2-2, with D possibly being TRBD2 (5 bases). The CDR3 extends over 15 amino acids. Trimming left V 3 bases short and J 0 bases short, with 8 bases between. Germline CDR1 MNHNS, CDR2 SASEGT. The CDR3 reads CASSEEVANTGELFF. The CDR3 DNA follows: TGTGCCAGCAGTGAGGAGGTAGCGAACACCGGGGAGCTGTTTTTT.

The chain has TRBV3-1 (or the pseudogene TRBV3-2) and TRBJ2-5; 8 bases agree with TRBD1. The CDR3 runs to 13 residues. Unmatched junction bases numbered 6, after V lost 7 bases and J lost 5 bases. From germline, CDR1 is LGHDT and CDR2 YNNKEL (reference sequence). CDR3: CASNSGGGETQYF. CDR3 DNA: TGTGCCAGCAACTCAGGGGGCGGGGAGACCCAGTACTTC.

The chain links TRBV5-5 to TRBJ1-6; D is unresolved. Trimming took 4 bases from V and 8 from J, leaving 13 bases between them. This CDR3 contains 14 residues. Per the germline V gene, CDR1 is SGHKS and CDR2 is YYEKEE (reference sequence). CDR3 residues: CASSGPRSDSPLHF. The CDR3 DNA sequence: TGTGCCAGCAGCGGCCCCAGATCTGATTCACCCCTCCACTTT.

The chain combines TRBV5-1 with TRBJ2-7, with 9 bases fitting TRBD1. The CDR3 loop spans 16 amino acids. CDR1 and CDR2 (germline): SGHRS, YFSETQ. V shed 0 bases, J shed 4 bases, and the junction held 8 bases outside the gene matches. The CDR3 nucleotides read TGCGCCAGCAGCTTGGGGGGGACAGGGAGTGTTTACGAGCAGTACTTC. Translated: CASSLGGTGSVYEQYF.